What follows are 27 T cell receptor beta chains derived from one specimen sequenced in a study of blood T cells in healthy people across ages. The authors ran a second PCR of roughly 6 to 12 cycles using a sample-barcoded 5' primer and a J-beta primer mix. Using its own MiXCR run on the 5' RACE reads, TCRdb lists one record per CDR3 protein. This repertoire shows 1.5 million to 2 million distinct CDR3 sequences, under 30% found once; its top ten account for over 7%. Specimen: blood. The receptors come from a woman under 40 in good health.

This chain joins TRBV20-1 and TRBJ2-2; a weak D match, TRBD1 (6 bases). The V gene lost 7 bases and the J gene lost 4 bases, with 13 bases spanning the gap. The germline gives CDR1 DFQATT, CDR2 SNEGSKA (reference sequence). This CDR3 has 13 residues. CDR3 protein: CSVRGSGTGELFF. The CDR3 region has the DNA TGCAGTGTCAGGGGCTCAGGCACCGGGGAGCTGTTTTTT.

Many counts were recorded for this clonotype. The J gene is TRBJ2-7, the V gene TRBV20-1; 10 bases agree with TRBD2. This CDR3 comprises 15 residues. J gave up 3 bases and V 0 bases, and 5 bases lay outside the gene matches. The V gene's germline CDR1 is DFQATT and CDR2 SNEGSKA (reference sequence). CDR3 amino acids: CSARDRLAGIYEQYF. The CDR3 nucleotides read TGCAGTGCTAGAGATCGACTAGCGGGCATCTACGAGCAGTACTTC.

This clonotype came up a few times. The genes are TRBV15 and TRBJ2-3, with 11 bases lining up with TRBD2. Per germline, CDR1 LNHNV and CDR2 YYDKDF (reference sequence). The V gene end was trimmed by 0 bases and the J gene end by 2 bases; junction bases not matched to a gene: 4. This CDR3 is built from 17 residues. CDR3 DNA: TGTGCCACCAGCAGAGAGCTAGCGGGGGGATCCACAGATACGCAGTATTTT. It codes for CATSRELAGGSTDTQYF.

This clonotype was observed once. V usage is TRBV6-1 and J usage is TRBJ1-4, with a weak D call TRBD1 (6 bases). CDR3 length equals 14 residues. In germline, CDR1 is MNHNS, CDR2 SASEGT. Trimming stripped 6 bases from V and 4 bases from J, with 12 bases between. The CDR3 coding sequence is TGTGCCAGCAGACCAGGGGTCCATAATGAAAAACTGTTTTTT. Its translation: CASRPGVHNEKLFF.

As regards this clonotype: A single base separates this from a much larger clone, so it may be a read error. The chain joins TRBV10-2 to TRBJ2-5; tentatively, D is TRBD1 (6 bases). The CDR3 is 13 residues long. Trimming removed 4 bases from V and 11 bases from J, with 17 bases in between. Germline V gene data show CDR1 as WSHSY and CDR2 as SAAADI. The CDR3 reads CASSVYRDNEQYF. CDR3 nucleotides: TGCGCCAGCAGTGTTTACCGGGACAATGAGCAGTACTTC.

This clonotype was counted once. V gene TRBV6-5 combines with J gene TRBJ2-7, with no clear D. Trimming removed 6 bases from V and 2 bases from J, with 11 bases in between. The CDR3 length is 13 residues. Germline V gene data show CDR1 as MNHEY and CDR2 as SVGAGI. The DNA for the CDR3 is TGTGCCAGCAGGGTCGGGCAGGCCTACGAGCAGTACTTC. As protein: CASRVGQAYEQYF.

The genes are TRBV20-1 and TRBJ1-2; 8 nucleotides line up with TRBD1. Germline CDR1 and CDR2: DFQATT and SNEGSKA (reference sequence). J gave up 0 bases and V 0 bases, and 6 bases lay outside the gene matches. The CDR3 runs to 16 residues. CDR3 residues: CSARDRDRKPNYGYTF. The CDR3 DNA is TGCAGTGCTAGAGATAGGGACAGGAAACCTAACTATGGCTACACCTTC.

This sequence joins TRBV24-1 and TRBJ1-5, with a weak D call TRBD1 (5 bases). V was cut by 4 bases and J by 7 bases, with 7 bases left in between. The V gene's germline CDR1 is KGHDR and CDR2 SFDVKD. The CDR3 is 12 residues long. The CDR3: CATSEGVQPQHF. In nucleotides, the CDR3 is TGTGCCACCAGTGAGGGGGTACAGCCCCAGCATTTT.

This clonotype came up many times. The rearrangement uses TRBV9 and TRBJ2-7; no clear D gene. Trimming took off 0 bases at V and 7 bases at J, with 14 bases between the two ends. The CDR3 totals 14 residues. In germline, CDR1 is SGDLS, CDR2 YYNGEE. CDR3 sequence (DNA): TGTGCCAGCAGCGTAGGTTTAGCTTCTACGGAGCAGTACTTC. Translation: CASSVGLASTEQYF.

The rearrangement joins TRBV28 to TRBJ2-3; 11 bases are shared with TRBD2. The CDR3 has 15 residues. The germline gives CDR1 MDHEN, CDR2 SYDVKM. V lost 5 bases, J lost 8 bases, and 9 bases stayed unmatched. Here the CDR3 reads CASSRGTSGSGTQYF. The CDR3 bases are TGTGCCAGCAGTCGGGGGACTAGCGGTTCCGGTACGCAGTATTTT.

The chain has TRBV20-1 and TRBJ2-7; D gene ambiguous. Germline lookup yields CDR1 DFQATT and CDR2 SNEGSKA (reference sequence). CDR3 length: 14 residues. V lost 3 bases, J lost 2 bases, and 14 bases lay in between. CDR3 DNA sequence: TGCAGTGCTAGTTATAAACAGCTAGCCTACGAGCAGTACTTC. Translated: CSASYKQLAYEQYF.

Of note for this clonotype: It may be a read error: a sequence one base away is much more abundant. Here the CDR3 DNA reads TGTGCCACCGCCGAACTAAACGAGCAGTACTTC. Amino acid sequence: CATAELNEQYF. The rearrangement uses TRBV10-3 and TRBJ2-7, with unresolved D. Trimming removed 10 bases at V and 5 bases at J, with 12 bases between. Germline CDR1 ENHRY, CDR2 SYGVKD. The CDR3 totals 11 residues.

Points on this clonotype: The junction differs from germline at one of its ends, possibly a read error. CDR3 bases: TGCGCCAGCAGCCCCTGGGCGGGGGCAGACTATGGCTTCACCTTC. This sequence encodes CASSPWAGADYGFTF. V gene TRBV5-1 combines with J gene TRBJ1-2; D is perhaps TRBD1 (6 bases). The CDR3 consists of 15 residues. Germline CDR1 and CDR2: SGHRS and YFSETQ. The complete variable domain, with remaining parts taken from reference TRBV5-1 and TRBJ1-2, reads KAGVTQTPRYLIKTRGQQVTLSCSPISGHRSVSWYQQTPGQGLQFLFEYFSETQRNKGNFPGRFSGRQFSNSRSEMNVSTLELGDSALYLCASSPWAGADYGFTFGSGTRLTVV.

The chain employs TRBV12-3 or TRBV12-4 and TRBJ2-2; 11 bases are a match to TRBD1. CDR3 length equals 15 residues. The ends lost 5 bases at V and 6 bases at J; junction bases unmatched: 5. In DNA, the CDR3 is TGTGCCAGCAGTCGAGGACAGGGGGCTTCCGGGGAGCTGTTTTTT. It specifies CASSRGQGASGELFF.

The rearrangement links TRBV7-9 to TRBJ2-3, with D unresolved. With 2 bases removed from V and 0 bases from J, the gap between germline ends came to 9 bases. Looked up from germline, CDR1 is SEHNR and CDR2 is FQNEAQ (reference sequence). The CDR3 spans 15 residues. In DNA form, the CDR3 reads TGTGCCAGCAGCTTACGGCAGCTTAGCACAGATACGCAGTATTTT. This translates into CASSLRQLSTDTQYF.

This clonotype was seen repeatedly, ten times or more. The chain carries TRBV5-1 and TRBJ2-7; D is unresolved. Germline V gives CDR1 SGHRS, CDR2 YFSETQ. V lost 3 bases and J 2 bases, leaving 9 bases between the germline ends. The CDR3 extends over 13 amino acids. The CDR3 DNA reads TGCGCCAGCAGCTCTCAGGTTACCTACGAGCAGTACTTC. Translating it yields CASSSQVTYEQYF. Complete variable domain (other parts from reference TRBV5-1 and TRBJ2-7): KAGVTQTPRYLIKTRGQQVTLSCSPISGHRSVSWYQQTPGQGLQFLFEYFSETQRNKGNFPGRFSGRQFSNSRSEMNVSTLELGDSALYLCASSSQVTYEQYFGPGTRLTVT.

As to this clonotype: An end of the junction does not agree with germline; a read error may underlie this. V and J are TRBV4-3 and TRBJ2-7; D gene unclear. Germline assignment: CDR1 LGHNA and CDR2 YSLEER. This CDR3 contains 15 residues. In DNA form, the CDR3 reads TGCGCCAGCAGACAAGATGTTTATAGCTCCTACGAGAAGTACTTC. It specifies CASRQDVYSSYEKYF.

The chain uses TRBV7-6 and TRBJ1-1; unclear D gene. The V end lost 9 bases, the J end lost 5 bases, and 16 bases lay between the germline ends. The CDR3 covers 13 residues. The germline V gene has CDR1 SGHVS and CDR2 FNYEAQ. CDR3 sequence: CASADGFRTEAFF. The DNA of the CDR3 is TGTGCCAGTGCAGACGGGTTTAGGACTGAAGCTTTCTTT.

As to this clonotype: Sequence at one end of the junction differs from germline and may be a read error. V is TRBV2 and J is TRBJ2-2, with D possibly being TRBD1 or TRBD2 (5 bases each). The CDR3 is 17 residues long. CDR1 and CDR2 (germline): SNHLY, FYNNEI. CDR3 residues: CTSSEARDLSRNGELFF. CDR3 nucleotide sequence: TGTACCAGCAGTGAAGCCCGGGACCTATCACGTAACGGGGAGCTGTTTTTT.

This clonotype has only a few counts. The J gene is TRBJ2-7, the V gene TRBV29-1, with D unclear. The CDR3 sequence is 13 residues long. V lost 5 bases and J 7 bases, leaving 18 bases between the germline ends. Germline CDR1 is SQVTM and CDR2 is ANQGSEA. As DNA, the CDR3 is TGCAGCGTTTCCCGAGCTTACATCGGGGAGCAGTACTTC. This translates into CSVSRAYIGEQYF.

This clonotype has a handful of counts. This chain joins TRBV20-1 and TRBJ2-1; D gene unclear. V lost 7 bases to trimming and J lost 6 bases, with 10 bases between them. Per germline, CDR1 DFQATT and CDR2 SNEGSKA (reference sequence). CDR3 length equals 11 residues. CDR3 bases: TGCAGTGGTCGGCTCTCCAATGAGCAGTTCTTC. It translates to CSGRLSNEQFF.

This clonotype was seen a few times. The chain links TRBV12-3 or TRBV12-4 to TRBJ1-4; the match to TRBD1 covers 7 bases. Germline trimming cut 6 bases from V and 1 base from J; bases unmatched to any gene: 5. The CDR3 spans 15 residues. DNA of the CDR3: TGTGCCAGCAGGCGACAGGGAAAAACTAATGAAAAACTGTTTTTT. This codes for CASRRQGKTNEKLFF.

This clonotype was counted once. The rearrangement links TRBV28 to TRBJ2-2, with D hard to call. The CDR3 is 13 residues long. Trimming took off 7 bases at V and 0 bases at J, with 6 bases between the two ends. Germline values: CDR1 MDHEN, CDR2 SYDVKM. The CDR3 nucleotides are TGTGCCAGCAAAGCCCCGAACACCGGGGAGCTGTTTTTT. Translating gives CASKAPNTGELFF.

Details on this clonotype: The junction departs from germline at one end; a sequencing error may be responsible. This sequence joins TRBV20-1 and TRBJ1-1; D is ambiguous. Germline V CDR1 and CDR2: DFQATT, SNEGSKA (reference sequence). The CDR3 consists of 11 residues. This chain's CDR3 is CSATANTEAFF. The CDR3 nucleotides are TGCAGCGCTACAGCGAACACTGAAGCTTTCTTT.

This clonotype was recorded many times. The chain links TRBV7-2 to TRBJ1-2; TRBD1 matches at 8 bases. The CDR3 sequence is 15 residues long. V lost 1 base to trimming and J lost 6 bases; unmatched junction nucleotides: 7. Looked up from germline, CDR1 is SGHTA and CDR2 is FQGNSA. The CDR3 sequence: CASSLVRTGNHGYTF. The CDR3 coding sequence is TGTGCCAGCAGCTTAGTTCGGACAGGGAATCATGGCTACACCTTC. Filled out from reference TRBV7-2 and TRBJ1-2, the complete variable domain reads GAGVSQSPSNKVTEKGKDVELRCDPISGHTALYWYRQSLGQGLEFLIYFQGNSAPDKSGLPSDRFSAERTGGSVSTLTIQRTQQEDSAVYLCASSLVRTGNHGYTFGSGTRLTVV.

The chain joins TRBV18 to TRBJ1-2; D is ambiguous. The V end lost 5 bases, the J end lost 7 bases, and 17 bases lay between the germline ends. Germline V gives CDR1 KGHSH, CDR2 LQKENI. The CDR3 runs to 14 residues. CDR3 in amino acids: CASSSSMSRGGYTF. Here the CDR3 DNA reads TGTGCCAGCTCATCCTCGATGTCTCGAGGTGGCTACACCTTC.

This clonotype was counted between two and nine times. The rearrangement links TRBV28 to TRBJ1-2, with D possibly being TRBD1 (6 bases). Deletions cut 0 bases from V and 6 bases from J, with 17 bases between. CDR1 and CDR2 (germline): MDHEN, SYDVKM. CDR3 length: 16 amino acids. CDR3 protein: CASSLWSGGRRHGYTF. The CDR3 nucleotides are TGTGCCAGCAGTTTATGGTCCGGGGGGCGCCGACATGGCTACACCTTC.